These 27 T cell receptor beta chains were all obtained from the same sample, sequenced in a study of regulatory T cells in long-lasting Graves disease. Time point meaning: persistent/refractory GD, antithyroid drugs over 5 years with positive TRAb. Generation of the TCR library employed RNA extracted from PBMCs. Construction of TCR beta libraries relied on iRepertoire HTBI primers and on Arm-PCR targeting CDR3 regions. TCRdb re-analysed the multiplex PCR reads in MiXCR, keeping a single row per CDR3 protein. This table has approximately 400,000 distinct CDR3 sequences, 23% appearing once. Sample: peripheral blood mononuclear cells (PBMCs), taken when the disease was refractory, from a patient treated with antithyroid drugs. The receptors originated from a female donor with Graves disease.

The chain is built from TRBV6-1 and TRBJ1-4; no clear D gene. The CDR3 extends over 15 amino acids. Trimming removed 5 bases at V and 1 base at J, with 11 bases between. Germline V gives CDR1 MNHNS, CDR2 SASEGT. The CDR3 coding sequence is TGTGCCAGCAGTCCCATACAATTAACTAATGAAAAACTGTTTTTT. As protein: CASSPIQLTNEKLFF.

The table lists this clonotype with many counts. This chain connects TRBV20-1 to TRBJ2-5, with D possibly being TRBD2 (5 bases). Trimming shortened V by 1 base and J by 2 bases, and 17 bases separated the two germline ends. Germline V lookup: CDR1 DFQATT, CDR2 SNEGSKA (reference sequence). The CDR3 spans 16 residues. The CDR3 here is CSARGGEGVGQETQYF. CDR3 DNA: TGCAGTGCTAGAGGGGGTGAGGGAGTTGGACAAGAGACCCAGTACTTC.

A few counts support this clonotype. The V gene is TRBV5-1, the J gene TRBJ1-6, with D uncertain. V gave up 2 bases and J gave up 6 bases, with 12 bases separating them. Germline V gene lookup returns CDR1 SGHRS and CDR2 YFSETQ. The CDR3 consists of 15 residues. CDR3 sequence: CASSFAFSPNSPLHF. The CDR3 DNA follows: TGCGCCAGCAGCTTCGCATTCTCACCTAATTCACCCCTCCACTTT.

As DNA, the CDR3 is TGCAGCGTTCAATTGGGGGGCGGCTACACCTTC. It yields the protein CSVQLGGGYTF. V usage is TRBV29-1 and J usage is TRBJ1-2, with D possibly matching TRBD1 (6 bases). CDR3 length equals 11 residues. Trimming pared 5 bases from V and 8 bases from J, leaving 12 bases between. Germline values: CDR1 SQVTM, CDR2 ANQGSEA.

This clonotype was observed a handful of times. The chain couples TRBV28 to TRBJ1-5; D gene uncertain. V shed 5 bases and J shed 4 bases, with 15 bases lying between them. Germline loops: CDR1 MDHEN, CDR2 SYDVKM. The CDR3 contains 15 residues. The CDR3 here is CASSLGDIRNQPQHF. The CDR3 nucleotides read TGTGCCAGCAGTCTGGGAGACATAAGGAATCAGCCCCAGCATTTT.

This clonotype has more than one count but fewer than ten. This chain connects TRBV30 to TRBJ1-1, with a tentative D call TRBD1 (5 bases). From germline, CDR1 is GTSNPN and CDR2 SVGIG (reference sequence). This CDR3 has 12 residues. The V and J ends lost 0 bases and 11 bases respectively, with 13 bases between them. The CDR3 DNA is TGTGCCTGGAGTGTTATGGGGACGGTGGCTTTCTTT. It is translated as CAWSVMGTVAFF.

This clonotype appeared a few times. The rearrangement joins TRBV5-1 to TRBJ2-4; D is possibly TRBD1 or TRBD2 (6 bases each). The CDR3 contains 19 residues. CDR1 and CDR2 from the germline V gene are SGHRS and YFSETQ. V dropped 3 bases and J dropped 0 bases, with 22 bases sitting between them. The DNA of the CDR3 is TGCGCCAGCAGCTGGGGGGCGGAGTGGTTCCGCCTAGCCAAAAACATTCAGTACTTC. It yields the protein CASSWGAEWFRLAKNIQYF.

The CDR3 protein is CASSVASGANTGELFF. The CDR3 nucleotides read TGTGCCAGCAGCGTAGCTAGCGGGGCAAACACCGGGGAGCTGTTTTTT. The V and J genes are TRBV9 and TRBJ2-2, with 9 bases identical to TRBD2. The J segment lost 2 bases and the V segment lost 0 bases, leaving 2 bases of the junction unmatched. Looked up from germline, CDR1 is SGDLS and CDR2 is YYNGEE. The CDR3 covers 16 residues.

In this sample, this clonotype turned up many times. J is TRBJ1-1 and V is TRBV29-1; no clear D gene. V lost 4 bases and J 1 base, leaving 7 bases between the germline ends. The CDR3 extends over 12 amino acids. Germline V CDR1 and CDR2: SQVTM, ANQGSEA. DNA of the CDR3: TGCAGCGTTGTAGGCAGGAACACTGAAGCTTTCTTT. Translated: CSVVGRNTEAFF.

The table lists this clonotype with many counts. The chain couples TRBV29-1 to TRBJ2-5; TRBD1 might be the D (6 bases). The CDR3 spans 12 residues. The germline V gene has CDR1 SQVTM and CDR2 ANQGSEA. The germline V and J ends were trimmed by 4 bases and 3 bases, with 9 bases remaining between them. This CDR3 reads CSVGWTEETQYF. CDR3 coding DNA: TGCAGCGTTGGTTGGACAGAAGAGACCCAGTACTTC.

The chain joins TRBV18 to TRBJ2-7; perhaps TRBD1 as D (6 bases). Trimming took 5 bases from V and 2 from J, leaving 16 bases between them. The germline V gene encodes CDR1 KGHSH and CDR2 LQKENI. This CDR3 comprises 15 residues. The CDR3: CASSAGAGTPYEQYF. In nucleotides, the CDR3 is TGTGCCAGCTCAGCAGGGGCTGGAACTCCCTACGAGCAGTACTTC.

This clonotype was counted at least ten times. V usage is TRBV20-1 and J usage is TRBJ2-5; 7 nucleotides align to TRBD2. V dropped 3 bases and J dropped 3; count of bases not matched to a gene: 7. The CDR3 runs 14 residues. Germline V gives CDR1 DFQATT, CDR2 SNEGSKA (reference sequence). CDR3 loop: CSASPSAGEETQYF. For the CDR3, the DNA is TGCAGTGCTAGTCCTTCGGCGGGAGAAGAGACCCAGTACTTC.

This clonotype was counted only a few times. DNA of the CDR3: TGCGCCAGCAAATTCCAGGGCAGCTATGGCTACACCTTC. Amino acid sequence: CASKFQGSYGYTF. This sequence joins TRBV5-1 and TRBJ1-2; maybe TRBD1 (5 bases). V lost 6 bases, J lost 4 bases, and 13 bases lay in between. Germline V gives CDR1 SGHRS, CDR2 YFSETQ. The CDR3 has 13 amino acids. Together with reference TRBV5-1 and TRBJ1-2, the CDR3 gives the full variable domain: KAGVTQTPRYLIKTRGQQVTLSCSPISGHRSVSWYQQTPGQGLQFLFEYFSETQRNKGNFPGRFSGRQFSNSRSEMNVSTLELGDSALYLCASKFQGSYGYTFGSGTRLTVV.

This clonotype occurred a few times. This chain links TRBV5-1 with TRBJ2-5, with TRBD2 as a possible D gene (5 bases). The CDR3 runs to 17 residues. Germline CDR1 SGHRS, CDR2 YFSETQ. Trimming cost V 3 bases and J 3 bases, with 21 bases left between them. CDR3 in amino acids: CASSSSASLILEETQYF. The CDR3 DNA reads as TGCGCCAGCAGCTCCTCTGCGTCTCTCATACTAGAAGAGACCCAGTACTTC. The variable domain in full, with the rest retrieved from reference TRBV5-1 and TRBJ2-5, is KAGVTQTPRYLIKTRGQQVTLSCSPISGHRSVSWYQQTPGQGLQFLFEYFSETQRNKGNFPGRFSGRQFSNSRSEMNVSTLELGDSALYLCASSSSASLILEETQYFGPGTRLLVL.

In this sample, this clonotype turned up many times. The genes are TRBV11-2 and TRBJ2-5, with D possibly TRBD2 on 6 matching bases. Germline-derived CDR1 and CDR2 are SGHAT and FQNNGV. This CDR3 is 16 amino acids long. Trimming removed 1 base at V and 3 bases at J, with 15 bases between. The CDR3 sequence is CASSLGSREKKETQYF. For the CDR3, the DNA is TGTGCCAGCAGCTTAGGATCCCGGGAGAAAAAAGAGACCCAGTACTTC.

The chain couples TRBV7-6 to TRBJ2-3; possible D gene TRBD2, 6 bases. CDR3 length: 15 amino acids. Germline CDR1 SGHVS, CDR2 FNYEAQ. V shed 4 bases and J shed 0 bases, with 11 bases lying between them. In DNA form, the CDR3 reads TGTGCCAGCAGCTCTAGCGTATCTAGCACAGATACGCAGTATTTT. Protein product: CASSSSVSSTDTQYF.

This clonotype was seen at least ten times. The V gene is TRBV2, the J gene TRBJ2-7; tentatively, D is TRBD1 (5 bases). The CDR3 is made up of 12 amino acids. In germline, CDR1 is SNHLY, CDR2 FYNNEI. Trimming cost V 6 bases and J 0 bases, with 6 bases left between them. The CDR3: CASSDSSYEQYF. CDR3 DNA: TGTGCCAGCAGCGACAGCTCCTACGAGCAGTACTTC.

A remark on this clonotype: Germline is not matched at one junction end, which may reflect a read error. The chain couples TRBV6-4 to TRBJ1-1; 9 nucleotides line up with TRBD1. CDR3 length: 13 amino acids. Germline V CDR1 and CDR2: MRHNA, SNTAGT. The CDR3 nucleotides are TGTGCCAGCAGTTACTCGACAGGGGGAGAAGCTTTCTTT. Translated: CASSYSTGGEAFF.

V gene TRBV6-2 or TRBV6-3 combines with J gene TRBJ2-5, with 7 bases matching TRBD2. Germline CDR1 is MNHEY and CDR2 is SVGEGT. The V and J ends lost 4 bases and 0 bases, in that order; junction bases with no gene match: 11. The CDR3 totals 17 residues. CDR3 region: CASSSGLGEKYQETQYF. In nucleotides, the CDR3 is TGTGCCAGCAGTTCCGGACTAGGGGAAAAGTACCAAGAGACCCAGTACTTC.

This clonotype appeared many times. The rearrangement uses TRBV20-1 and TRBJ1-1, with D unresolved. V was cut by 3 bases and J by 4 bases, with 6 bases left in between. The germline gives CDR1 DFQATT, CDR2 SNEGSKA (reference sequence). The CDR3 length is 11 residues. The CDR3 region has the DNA TGCAGTGCTAGGGGTAGCACTGAAGCTTTCTTT. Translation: CSARGSTEAFF.

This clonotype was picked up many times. The CDR3, as DNA: TGCAGTGCTACCCGTCCTGCTGATGGCTACACCTTC. Translating gives CSATRPADGYTF. The chain carries TRBV20-1 and TRBJ1-2; the D is unclear. This CDR3 is built from 12 residues. With 4 bases removed from V and 6 bases from J, the gap between germline ends came to 12 bases. Germline V gene sequence: CDR1 DFQATT, CDR2 SNEGSKA (reference sequence).

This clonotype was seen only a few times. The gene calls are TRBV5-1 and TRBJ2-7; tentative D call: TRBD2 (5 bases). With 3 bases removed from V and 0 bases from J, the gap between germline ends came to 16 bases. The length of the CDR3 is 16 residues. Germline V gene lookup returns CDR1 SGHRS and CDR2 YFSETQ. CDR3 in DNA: TGCGCCAGCAGCTCGGAAGCTAGCCGGAGCTCCTACGAGCAGTACTTC. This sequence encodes CASSSEASRSSYEQYF.

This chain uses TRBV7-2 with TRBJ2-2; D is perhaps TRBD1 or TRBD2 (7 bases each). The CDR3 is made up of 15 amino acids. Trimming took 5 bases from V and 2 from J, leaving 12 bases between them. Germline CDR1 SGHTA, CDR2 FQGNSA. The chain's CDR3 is CASSQGGANTGELFF. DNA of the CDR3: TGTGCCAGCAGCCAGGGGGGGGCTAACACCGGGGAGCTGTTTTTT. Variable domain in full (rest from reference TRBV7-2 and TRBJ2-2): GAGVSQSPSNKVTEKGKDVELRCDPISGHTALYWYRQSLGQGLEFLIYFQGNSAPDKSGLPSDRFSAERTGGSVSTLTIQRTQQEDSAVYLCASSQGGANTGELFFGEGSRLTVL.

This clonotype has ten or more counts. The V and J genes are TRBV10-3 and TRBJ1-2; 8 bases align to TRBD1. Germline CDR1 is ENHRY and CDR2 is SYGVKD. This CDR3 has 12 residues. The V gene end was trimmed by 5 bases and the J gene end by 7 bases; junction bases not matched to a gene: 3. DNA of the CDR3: TGTGCCATCAGTCAGGGACAGGTTGGCTACACCTTC. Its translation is CAISQGQVGYTF.

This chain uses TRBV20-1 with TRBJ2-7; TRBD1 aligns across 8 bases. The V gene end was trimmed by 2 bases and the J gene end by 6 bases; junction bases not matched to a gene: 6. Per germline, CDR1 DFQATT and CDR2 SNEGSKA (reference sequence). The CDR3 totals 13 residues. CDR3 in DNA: TGCAGTGCTAGATTGACAGGGGCCTTCGAGCAGTACTTC. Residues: CSARLTGAFEQYF.

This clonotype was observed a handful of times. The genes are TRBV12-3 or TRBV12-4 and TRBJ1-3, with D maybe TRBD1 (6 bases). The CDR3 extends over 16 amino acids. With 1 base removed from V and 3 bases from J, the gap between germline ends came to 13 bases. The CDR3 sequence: CASSLGVGARGNTIYF. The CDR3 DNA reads TGTGCCAGCAGTTTAGGTGTGGGGGCACGTGGAAACACCATATATTTT.

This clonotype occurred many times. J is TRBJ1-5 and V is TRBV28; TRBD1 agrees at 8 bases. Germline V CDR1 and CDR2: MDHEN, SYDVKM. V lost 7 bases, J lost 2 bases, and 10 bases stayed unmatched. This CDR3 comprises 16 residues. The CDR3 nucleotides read TGTGCCAGCAATCGACCCGGGACAGGCCGCAATCAGCCCCAGCATTTT. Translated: CASNRPGTGRNQPQHF.